These 19 T cell receptor beta chains were sequenced from one sample in a study of T cell repertoires in cytomegalovirus infection. The antigens for these receptors are not known. TCRdb re-called the reads through MiXCR, storing one row per CDR3 protein. The repertoire holds a few hundred thousand distinct CDR3 sequences, over 35% seen once, with 48% in the top ten. The sample here was cultured PBMCs, taken from culture after CMV antigen stimulation. Receptors were obtained from a human donor in good health (CMV status not recorded). Some clones in this sample may be carry-over from other donors' samples.

This clonotype was observed a few times. CDR3 DNA: TGTGCCAGTAGTTCGGCCGGGGCCATTACCCTCCACTTT. Translating it yields CASSSAGAITLHF. The chain joins TRBV19 to TRBJ1-6, with D perhaps TRBD1 (5 bases). Per germline, CDR1 LNHDA and CDR2 SQIVND (reference sequence). Trimming took off 5 bases at V and 14 bases at J, with 16 bases between the two ends. The CDR3 contains 13 residues.

The gene calls are TRBV7-2 and TRBJ2-7; D uncertain. This CDR3 region has 14 residues. Germline-derived CDR1 and CDR2 are SGHTA and FQGNSA. V shed 0 bases and J shed 1 base, with 7 bases lying between them. CDR3 sequence: CASSLAALSYEQYF. The CDR3 DNA reads as TGTGCCAGCAGCTTAGCGGCCTTATCCTACGAGCAGTACTTC.

The sample holds a few counts of this clonotype. This sequence joins TRBV20-1 and TRBJ2-7; 7 nucleotides line up with TRBD1. Losses at the gene ends were 6 bases for V and 5 bases for J; bases not matched to a gene: 4. The germline V gene encodes CDR1 DFQATT and CDR2 SNEGSKA (reference sequence). The length of the CDR3 is 11 residues. The CDR3 region is CSAEQGNEQYF. In DNA form, the CDR3 reads TGCAGTGCCGAACAGGGGAACGAGCAGTACTTC.

This clonotype has ten or more counts. The CDR3 region is CASSLRRDRDQPQHF. The CDR3 DNA sequence: TGTGCCAGCAGCCTAAGAAGAGACAGAGATCAGCCCCAGCATTTT. V gene TRBV7-2 combines with J gene TRBJ1-5; possible D gene TRBD1, 5 bases. Germline loops: CDR1 SGHTA, CDR2 FQGNSA. V was clipped by 5 bases and J by 5 bases, with 16 bases between them. The CDR3 consists of 15 residues.

The chain links TRBV3-1 to TRBJ2-1, with 10 bases matching TRBD2. The CDR3 has 18 amino acids. The germline CDR1 and CDR2 sequences are LGHDT and YNNKEL (reference sequence). The V segment lost 0 bases and the J segment 7 bases; nucleotides outside the gene matches: 12. For the CDR3, the DNA is TGTGCCAGCAGCCAAGAACCCCCTAGCGGGAGTCCATGGAATGAGCAGTTCTTC. This encodes CASSQEPPSGSPWNEQFF.

There are a few counts of this clonotype. The CDR3 DNA reads as TGCAGTGCTGAAGGACAGGTGGGGAACAATGAGCAGTTCTTC. Amino acids: CSAEGQVGNNEQFF. The gene calls are TRBV20-1 and TRBJ2-1; the match to TRBD1 covers 7 bases. This CDR3 is 14 amino acids long. Per germline, CDR1 DFQATT and CDR2 SNEGSKA (reference sequence). V trimming: 5 bases; J trimming: 5 bases; junction bases outside the gene matches: 9.

This clonotype was seen only a few times. CDR3 nucleotide sequence: TGTGCCAGTAGATGGGGACAGATGAACACCGGGGAGCTGTTTTTT. Amino acids: CASRWGQMNTGELFF. The rearrangement uses TRBV19 and TRBJ2-2; 7 nucleotides align to TRBD1. The CDR3 consists of 15 residues. Germline V gives CDR1 LNHDA, CDR2 SQIVND (reference sequence). Germline trimming cut 6 bases from V and 1 base from J; bases unmatched to any gene: 5.

This chain connects TRBV6-8 to TRBJ2-4, with 11 nucleotides matching TRBD1. The CDR3 runs 14 residues. With V trimmed by 7 bases and J by 8 bases, 7 bases remained unmatched. Germline loops: CDR1 MNHGY, CDR2 SAAAGT. The DNA of the CDR3 is TGTGCCAGCACCCCCCCGGGACAGGGGGACATTCAGTACTTC. Translation: CASTPPGQGDIQYF.

V usage is TRBV18 and J usage is TRBJ2-7; 9 positions match TRBD2. The CDR3 runs to 13 residues. The V and J ends lost 4 bases and 5 bases, in that order; junction bases with no gene match: 3. CDR1 is KGHSH and CDR2 is LQKENI in the germline V gene. CDR3 region: CASSRTSDDEQYF. The CDR3 DNA reads as TGTGCCAGCTCACGGACTAGCGATGACGAGCAGTACTTC.

The chain couples TRBV7-2 to TRBJ1-6; the D gene is possibly TRBD1 (5 bases). Trimming removed 5 bases at V and 0 bases at J, with 20 bases between. CDR1 is SGHTA, CDR2 FQGNSA, per germline. The CDR3 extends over 19 amino acids. CDR3 protein: CASSTRGVVRVSYNSPLHF. The CDR3 DNA reads TGTGCCAGCAGCACCCGAGGGGTTGTTAGGGTCTCCTATAATTCACCCCTCCACTTT.

CDR3 loop: CSAAGDIAYTF. CDR3 nucleotides: TGCAGCGCTGCAGGGGATATTGCCTACACCTTC. The rearrangement joins TRBV29-1 to TRBJ1-2, with D perhaps TRBD1 (6 bases). Germline-derived CDR1 and CDR2 are SQVTM and ANQGSEA. Deletions cut 7 bases from V and 10 bases from J, with 16 bases between. The CDR3 is made up of 11 amino acids.

The chain employs TRBV7-9 and TRBJ1-1, with 7 bases lining up with TRBD1. The CDR3 has 15 residues. V lost 5 bases and J lost 0; bases outside the gene matches: 6. Germline V lookup: CDR1 SEHNR, CDR2 FQNEAQ (reference sequence). The CDR3 loop is CASSPRDRLNTEAFF. CDR3 coding DNA: TGTGCCAGCAGCCCGAGGGACAGATTGAACACTGAAGCTTTCTTT.

CDR3 residues: CASSQPGNQPQHF. CDR3 DNA: TGTGCCAGCAGCCAACCCGGCAATCAGCCCCAGCATTTT. The rearrangement uses TRBV28 and TRBJ1-5; D gene ambiguous. The germline gives CDR1 MDHEN, CDR2 SYDVKM. This CDR3 spans 13 amino acids. Trimming stripped 6 bases from V and 2 bases from J, with 8 bases between.

CDR3 sequence reads: CASSRQATSGKFVYF. The DNA of the CDR3 is TGTGCCAGCAGCCGCCAGGCCACCAGCGGGAAGTTTGTGTACTTC. The chain couples TRBV7-2 to TRBJ2-5; the match to TRBD2 covers 7 bases. The germline CDR1 and CDR2 sequences are SGHTA and FQGNSA. The CDR3 is made up of 15 amino acids. The trim removed 5 bases at V and 13 bases at J, leaving 19 bases unmatched.

The chain employs TRBV7-6 and TRBJ2-1, with TRBD2 matching 8 bases. The junction had 13 bases not matched to a gene; V was cut back by 5 bases and J by 10 bases. The CDR3 is 15 amino acids. CDR1 and CDR2 from the germline V gene are SGHVS and FNYEAQ. The CDR3 DNA reads as TGTGCCAGCAGCGCCGGACTAGCCCGTATGGAGGAGCAGTTCTTC. The encoded protein is CASSAGLARMEEQFF.

This clonotype was seen only a few times. The chain couples TRBV27 to TRBJ2-7; D is undetermined. Germline CDR1 is MNHEY and CDR2 is SMNVEV (reference sequence). This CDR3 comprises 12 residues. V lost 8 bases, J lost 6 bases, and 14 bases lay in between. The CDR3 reads CASRPSSREQYF. CDR3 nucleotides: TGTGCCAGCCGACCCTCGAGTCGCGAGCAGTACTTC.

In regard to this clonotype: A clone one base away is much larger, so this may be a read error. The rearrangement uses TRBV7-8 and TRBJ1-6; a weak D match, TRBD1 (6 bases). Trimming shortened V by 1 base and J by 11 bases, and 15 bases separated the two germline ends. The CDR3 covers 15 residues. Germline CDR1 SGHVS, CDR2 FQNEAQ. CDR3 region: CASSLDHRAGPPLHF. CDR3 coding DNA: TGTGCCAGCAGCTTAGATCACAGGGCGGGCCCACCCCTCCACTTT.

This clonotype showed up just a few times. This sequence joins TRBV7-9 and TRBJ2-2, with D unresolved. Trimming pared 5 bases from V and 1 base from J, leaving 11 bases between. The CDR3 loop spans 15 amino acids. Germline CDR1 is SEHNR and CDR2 is FQNEAQ (reference sequence). The CDR3 nucleotides read TGTGCCAGCAGCCGTGACGAGTTGAACACCGGGGAGCTGTTTTTT. Its protein product is CASSRDELNTGELFF.

V gene TRBV7-2 combines with J gene TRBJ2-2; D uncertain. V lost 0 bases and J lost 2, with 4 bases in between. The CDR3 loop spans 14 amino acids. Germline V lookup: CDR1 SGHTA, CDR2 FQGNSA. The CDR3 spells CASSLAINTGELFF. In DNA, the CDR3 is TGTGCCAGCAGCTTAGCTATTAACACCGGGGAGCTGTTTTTT.